This T cell receptor (beta chain) was found in a study of CD8 T cells in Susac syndrome. Trimming at V came to 5 bases and at J to 10 bases, leaving 15 bases not matched to a gene. CDR3 size: 17 residues. In germline, CDR1 is PRHDT, CDR2 FYEKMQ (reference sequence). The RNA input was 0.5 to 1 ug, and it was reverse transcribed with random hexamers. Amplification of TCR beta CDR3 by immunoSEQ multiplex PCR spanned 54 Vbeta and 13 Jbeta. TCRdb fed the immunoSEQ multiplex PCR reads into MiXCR, producing one record per CDR3 protein. The sample comprises roughly 140,000 distinct CDR3 sequences, roughly 95% of which are singletons, and 0.16% rests with the top ten.

The chain carries TRBV13 and TRBJ1-6; 9 bases are shared with TRBD1. The sequencing sample was made of CD4+ T cells from PBMCs. This sequence originates from a human donor with Susac syndrome. The CDR3 is CASSRGRGLGQGSPLHF. DNA of the CDR3: TGTGCCAGCAGCCGCGGCCGCGGGTTGGGACAGGGCTCACCCCTCCACTTT.